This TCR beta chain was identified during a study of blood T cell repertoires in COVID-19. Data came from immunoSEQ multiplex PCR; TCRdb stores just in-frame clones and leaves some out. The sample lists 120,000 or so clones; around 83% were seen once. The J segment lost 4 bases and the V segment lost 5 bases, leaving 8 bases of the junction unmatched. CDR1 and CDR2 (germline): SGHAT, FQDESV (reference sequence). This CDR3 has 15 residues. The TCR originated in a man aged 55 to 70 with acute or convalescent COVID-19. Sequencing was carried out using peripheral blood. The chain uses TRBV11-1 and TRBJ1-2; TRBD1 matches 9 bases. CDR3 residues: CASSSGQGRGYGYTF. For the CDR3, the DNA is TGTGCCAGCAGCAGCGGACAGGGGAGAGGCTATGGCTACACCTTC.